This passage covers 26 T cell receptor beta chains from one sample sequenced in a study of cytomegalovirus exposure and HLA in healthy donors. Use of 60 Vbeta and 13 Jbeta primers characterized the PCR. Profiling relied on immunoSEQ multiplex PCR, and the TCRdb table lists in-frame clones only, not all of them. This table holds around 190,000 clones, 84% found once. Material: PBMCs. These receptors originate from a girl aged 2 to 9 in good health and CMV-seropositive.

The chain employs TRBV25-1 and TRBJ2-7, with 9 nucleotides matching TRBD1. The trim removed 3 bases at V and 4 bases at J, leaving 7 bases unmatched. Germline V gene lookup returns CDR1 MGHDK and CDR2 SYGVNS. The CDR3 is 15 residues long. For the CDR3, the DNA is TGTGCCAGCAGTGATACAGGGGGCGCGTTTTACGAGCAGTACTTC. The encoded protein is CASSDTGGAFYEQYF.

The chain combines TRBV2 with TRBJ1-1; D is undetermined. From germline, CDR1 is SNHLY and CDR2 FYNNEI. CDR3 length equals 14 residues. V lost 2 bases to trimming and J lost 0 bases, with 7 bases between them. The CDR3 reads CASSEIAVNTEAFF. CDR3 DNA: TGTGCCAGCAGTGAAATTGCGGTGAACACTGAAGCTTTCTTT.

This chain uses TRBV21-1 with TRBJ2-1; the D call of TRBD2 is as the table states it, not checked on the DNA. TRBV21-1 is a known pseudogene. The CDR3 is 14 amino acids. In DNA form, the CDR3 reads TGTGGCGGGGATAGCGGGAGGACTTACAATGAGCAGTTCTTC. Translation: CGGDSGRTYNEQFF.

The chain employs TRBV5-6 and TRBJ1-2; 9 bases agree with TRBD1. CDR1 and CDR2 from the germline V gene are SGHDT and YYEEEE. Trimming at V came to 4 bases and at J to 0 bases, leaving 7 bases not matched to a gene. The length of the CDR3 is 16 residues. CDR3 protein: CASSLGDRVSNYGYTF. In DNA, the CDR3 is TGTGCCAGCAGCCTGGGGGACAGGGTATCTAACTATGGCTACACCTTC.

The V and J genes are TRBV30 and TRBJ1-2, with a possible D match to TRBD1 (6 bases). Germline V CDR1 and CDR2: GTSNPN, SVGIG (reference sequence). Trimming left V 6 bases short and J 2 bases short, with 13 bases between. The CDR3 is 13 residues long. In DNA, the CDR3 is TGTGCCTGCGGGTCAGGGGAAAACTATGGCTACACCTTC. It yields the protein CACGSGENYGYTF.

V and J are TRBV18 and TRBJ2-3, with D tentatively TRBD2 (5 bases). The CDR3 contains 17 residues. The germline V gene has CDR1 KGHSH and CDR2 LQKENI. V dropped 3 bases and J dropped 0 bases, with 16 bases sitting between them. The CDR3: CASSPLKGAASTDTQYF. The DNA for the CDR3 is TGTGCCAGCTCACCCCTTAAAGGAGCGGCCAGCACAGATACGCAGTATTTT.

This chain uses TRBV7-3 with TRBJ2-5; 11 bases are a match to TRBD2. The germline V gene has CDR1 SGHTA and CDR2 FQGTGA. The CDR3 extends over 15 amino acids. V lost 5 bases, J lost 1 base, and 3 bases stayed unmatched. The CDR3 nucleotides are TGTGCCAGCAGCCAACTAGCGGGGGCCCAAGAGACCCAGTACTTC. It specifies CASSQLAGAQETQYF. The variable domain in full, completed from reference TRBV7-3 and TRBJ2-5, reads GAGVSQTPSNKVTEKGKYVELRCDPISGHTALYWYRQSLGQGPEFLIYFQGTGAADDSGLPNDRFFAVRPEGSVSTLKIQRTERGDSAVYLCASSQLAGAQETQYFGPGTRLLVL.

This sequence joins TRBV12-5 and TRBJ1-5, with a possible D match to TRBD1 (5 bases). Trimming pared 5 bases from V and 1 base from J, leaving 12 bases between. CDR3 length: 15 amino acids. Germline V CDR1 and CDR2: LGHNT, FRNRAP. CDR3 sequence reads: CASGLGARSNQPQHF. CDR3 DNA sequence: TGTGCTAGTGGTCTAGGGGCTCGAAGCAATCAGCCCCAGCATTTT.

J is TRBJ1-1 and V is TRBV19; 8 bases match TRBD1. Germline V lookup: CDR1 LNHDA, CDR2 SQIVND (reference sequence). This CDR3 comprises 16 residues. The V segment lost 7 bases and the J segment 6 bases; nucleotides outside the gene matches: 16. The DNA of the CDR3 is TGTGCCAGTATCCCCCTAGACAGGGGAATTGGCGCTGAAGCTTTCTTT. It yields the protein CASIPLDRGIGAEAFF.

Only a few counts were recorded for this clone. V usage is TRBV6-5 and J usage is TRBJ1-6, with unresolved D. Trimming removed 5 bases from V and 7 bases from J, with 12 bases in between. Germline values: CDR1 MNHEY, CDR2 SVGAGI. The length of the CDR3 is 14 residues. DNA for the CDR3: TGTGCCAGCAGTCAACACAGATCAAATTCACCCCTCCACTTT. It encodes CASSQHRSNSPLHF.

The J gene is TRBJ2-1, the V gene TRBV5-1; TRBD2 aligns across 13 bases. This CDR3 has 14 amino acids. V trimming: 7 bases; J trimming: 9 bases; junction bases outside the gene matches: 7. Germline loops: CDR1 SGHRS, CDR2 YFSETQ. This CDR3 is CASVGLAGSPEQFF. The CDR3 DNA is TGCGCCAGCGTGGGACTAGCGGGAAGCCCTGAGCAGTTCTTC.

CDR3: CASSGQGLNQPQHF. CDR3 DNA: TGTGCCAGCAGTGGACAGGGGCTCAATCAGCCCCAGCATTTT. The rearrangement links TRBV28 to TRBJ1-5; 9 nucleotides agree with TRBD1. This CDR3 is 14 amino acids long. V lost 5 bases to trimming and J lost 3 bases; unmatched junction nucleotides: 2. CDR1 is MDHEN, CDR2 SYDVKM, per germline.

This clone turned up a few times. The V call is TRBV2, the J call TRBJ1-5; TRBD1 matches 7 bases. V lost 11 bases to trimming and J lost 0 bases; unmatched junction nucleotides: 7. CDR3 length equals 14 residues. Germline assignment: CDR1 SNHLY and CDR2 FYNNEI. The CDR3 spells CASRTGYSNQPQHF. The CDR3 bases are TGTGCCTCACGGACAGGTTATAGCAATCAGCCCCAGCATTTT. The entire variable domain, with the rest obtained from reference TRBV2 and TRBJ1-5, is as follows: EPEVTQTPSHQVTQMGQEVILRCVPISNHLYFYWYRQILGQKVEFLVSFYNNEISEKSEIFDDQFSVERPDGSNFTLKIRSTKLEDSAMYFCASRTGYSNQPQHFGDGTRLSIL.

This chain joins TRBV5-5 and TRBJ1-5; maybe TRBD1 (6 bases). The V end lost 3 bases, the J end lost 3 bases, and 13 bases lay between the germline ends. Germline V gene lookup returns CDR1 SGHKS and CDR2 YYEKEE (reference sequence). The length of the CDR3 is 15 residues. Here the CDR3 reads CASSSGTQNNQPQHF. Written as DNA, the CDR3 is TGTGCCAGCAGCTCCGGGACACAAAACAATCAGCCCCAGCATTTT.

The chain's CDR3 is CASSTLQGYNQPQHF. The CDR3 DNA reads as TGTGCCAGCAGTACCTTACAGGGGTACAATCAGCCCCAGCATTTT. The gene calls are TRBV28 and TRBJ1-5; 7 bases agree with TRBD1. CDR3 size: 15 residues. Germline V lookup: CDR1 MDHEN, CDR2 SYDVKM. The ends lost 5 bases at V and 3 bases at J; junction bases unmatched: 7.

Only one count was recorded for this clone. The J gene is TRBJ2-3, the V gene TRBV19; no firm D call. Germline CDR1 reads LNHDA; CDR2 reads SQIVND (reference sequence). V was cut by 8 bases and J by 6 bases, with 18 bases left in between. The CDR3 is 14 residues long. CDR3 loop: CASSLTPELDTQYF. The DNA for the CDR3 is TGTGCCAGTTCTTTGACTCCCGAGTTGGATACGCAGTATTTT.

This chain uses TRBV5-7 with TRBJ1-6; TRBD1 matches 7 bases. TRBV5-7 is annotated as an ORF whose role is uncertain. This CDR3 is built from 14 residues. V trimming: 9 bases; J trimming: 7 bases; junction bases outside the gene matches: 10. For the CDR3, the DNA is TGTGCCATCGGCGGGACAGACCGAAATTCACCCCTCCACTTT. It translates to CAIGGTDRNSPLHF.

V and J are TRBV7-2 and TRBJ2-1; the D gene is possibly TRBD2 (7 bases). The CDR3 has 16 residues. The V end was cut by 1 base, the J end by 6 bases, with 16 bases between. Germline CDR1 is SGHTA and CDR2 is FQGNSA. The CDR3 DNA reads as TGTGCCAGCAGCTTAGGACGTGGGGGGGCCCTCAATGAGCAGTTCTTC. It yields the protein CASSLGRGGALNEQFF.

The chain is built from TRBV27 and TRBJ2-1; 7 nucleotides match TRBD1. CDR1 is MNHEY, CDR2 SMNVEV, per germline (reference sequence). The CDR3 has 16 amino acids. Losses at the gene ends were 8 bases for V and 4 bases for J; bases not matched to a gene: 14. The chain's CDR3 is CASPPLRGPLYNEQFF. The DNA for the CDR3 is TGTGCCAGCCCTCCCTTAAGGGGGCCTCTGTACAATGAGCAGTTCTTC.

The rearrangement joins TRBV29-1 to TRBJ2-7; 7 bases line up with TRBD1. V shed 6 bases, J shed 1 base, and the junction held 6 bases outside the gene matches. Looked up from germline, CDR1 is SQVTM and CDR2 is ANQGSEA. CDR3 length: 13 amino acids. The CDR3 here is CSVRTGASYEQYF. The DNA of the CDR3 is TGCAGCGTAAGGACAGGAGCTTCCTACGAGCAGTACTTC.

The genes are TRBV2 and TRBJ1-1; no definite D call. The ends were cut back, 1 base at V and 5 bases at J, with 8 bases in the middle. This CDR3 is 13 amino acids long. In germline, CDR1 is SNHLY, CDR2 FYNNEI. The CDR3 coding sequence is TGTGCCAGCAGTGAAGGGACTGGGACTGAAGCTTTCTTT. Translation gives CASSEGTGTEAFF.

About this clone itself: The sample contains more than one DNA sequence encoding this CDR3. V usage is TRBV28 and J usage is TRBJ1-5, with unresolved D. V lost 7 bases, J lost 6 bases, and 4 bases lay in between. The V gene's germline CDR1 is MDHEN and CDR2 SYDVKM. The CDR3 has 10 amino acids. DNA for the CDR3: TGTGCCAGCAATCTTCAGCCCCAGCATTTT. Translated, it gives CASNLQPQHF.

The CDR3 nucleotides read TGTGCCAGCAGTTCCGTTGGAGAAGCAGATACGCAGTATTTT. Encoded protein: CASSSVGEADTQYF. This chain links TRBV27 with TRBJ2-3; D remains unclear. The germline V gene encodes CDR1 MNHEY and CDR2 SMNVEV (reference sequence). V shed 4 bases and J shed 4 bases, with 12 bases lying between them. This CDR3 is 14 amino acids long.

The genes are TRBV4-1 and TRBJ1-2, with D maybe TRBD1 (5 bases). V was pared by 4 bases and J by 0 bases, with 24 bases between. Germline CDR1 reads MGHRA; CDR2 reads YSYEKL. This CDR3 has 19 residues. CDR3 protein: CASSPKRSGGDRANYGYTF. The CDR3 nucleotides are TGCGCCAGCAGCCCTAAGAGGTCCGGGGGGGATCGTGCTAACTATGGCTACACCTTC.

This clone came up a few times. This sequence joins TRBV5-1 and TRBJ2-3, with D possibly being TRBD2 (5 bases). The CDR3 contains 14 residues. Germline V CDR1 and CDR2: SGHRS, YFSETQ. V gave up 7 bases and J gave up 2 bases, with 14 bases separating them. The CDR3 region has the DNA TGCGCCAGCCGGAGGCCCCGATTCACAGATACGCAGTATTTT. Its protein product is CASRRPRFTDTQYF.

The chain couples TRBV25-1 to TRBJ2-3; D unclear. Germline CDR1 and CDR2: MGHDK and SYGVNS. The CDR3 spans 12 residues. Between the trimmed V and J ends, which lost 3 bases and 4 bases, there was a span of 5 bases. CDR3 protein: CASSDSADTQYF. CDR3 DNA sequence: TGTGCCAGCAGTGATTCGGCAGATACGCAGTATTTT.